The rows below give T cell receptor beta chains drawn from one sample of a study of blood T cell repertoires in COVID-19. This table comes from immunoSEQ multiplex PCR, and its TCRdb copy is limited to in-frame clones, with some not included. The data hold about 80,000 clones, with 60% to 85% observed a single time. The specimen sequenced was peripheral blood. The receptors come from a human donor in a cohort sampled during active COVID-19. Each CDR3 is given with its conserved first and last residue. The D gene is left open where the match is weak. Rows may omit the clone size; those that give it use once, few, many or a size class.

v_call	d_call	j_call	clone_size	cdr3_length	cdr3_nt	cdr3_aa
TRBV5-1	-	TRBJ1-5	-	15	TGCGCCAGCAGCTTGGCAGGGGCGGCGGGTCAGCCCCAGCATTTT	CASSLAGAAGQPQHF
TRBV5-6	TRBD1	TRBJ2-3	-	15	TGTGCCAGCAGCTTGAACAGGGGGCTGACAGATACGCAGTATTTT	CASSLNRGLTDTQYF
TRBV27	-	TRBJ2-1	once	16	TGTGCCAGCAGTTCCAAAGCGGGACAACCCTACAATGAGCAGTTCTTC	CASSSKAGQPYNEQFF
TRBV29-1	TRBD1	TRBJ2-5	-	14	TGCAGCGTTGACGGACAGGGAAGTCAAGAGACCCAGTACTTC	CSVDGQGSQETQYF
TRBV5-1	TRBD2	TRBJ2-6	-	18	TGCGCCAGCAGCAAGCTGACTAGCGGCCACTCTGGGGCCAACGTCCTGACTTTC	CASSKLTSGHSGANVLTF
TRBV6-1	-	TRBJ2-6	-	15	TGTGCCAGCAGTGATCGAGGCTCTGGGGCCAACGTCCTGACTTTC	CASSDRGSGANVLTF
TRBV28	-	TRBJ1-5	-	13	TGTGCCAGCAGGTGGACAGTTAATCAGCCCCAGCATTTT	CASRWTVNQPQHF
TRBV6-2/TRBV6-3	-	TRBJ1-2	once	13	TGTGCCAGCAGTTCCGGGACATATGGGGGCTACACCTTC	CASSSGTYGGYTF
TRBV27	TRBD2	TRBJ2-1	-	16	TGTGCCAGCAGTTCACCGGGGGGAAGCTCCTACAATGAGCAGTTCTTC	CASSSPGGSSYNEQFF
TRBV7-9	-	TRBJ1-1	-	15	TGTGCCAGCAGTTACATAAAAGGAGTCTACACTGAAGCTTTCTTT	CASSYIKGVYTEAFF
TRBV9	-	TRBJ1-4	-	15	TGTGCCAGCAGCGTAGGTCAGAGGGTTGATGAAAAACTGTTTTTT	CASSVGQRVDEKLFF
TRBV19	TRBD2	TRBJ2-3	many	16	TGTGCCAGTAGTCTCCGACTAGCGGGGTTCGAAGATACGCAGTATTTT	CASSLRLAGFEDTQYF
TRBV2	-	TRBJ1-3	-	14	TGTGCCAGCAGACTCCTTACGTCCGGAAACACCATATATTTT	CASRLLTSGNTIYF
TRBV6-2/TRBV6-3	-	TRBJ1-5	-	17	TGTGCCAGCAGTTATTTCGTGGAGGGCCCAACCCCCCAGCCCCAGCATTTT	CASSYFVEGPTPQPQHF
TRBV7-9	TRBD1	TRBJ1-1	many	14	TGTGCCAGCAGACTCCCGGGACAGGGGACTGAAGCTTTCTTT	CASRLPGQGTEAFF
TRBV14	TRBD1	TRBJ1-2	once	13	TGTGCCAGCAGCCAAGACGGGACAGGGACCTACACCTTC	CASSQDGTGTYTF
TRBV6-5	-	TRBJ1-6	-	15	TGTGCCAGCAGTCCCCCTCTGGGGACATATTCACCCCTCCACTTT	CASSPPLGTYSPLHF
TRBV5-1	-	TRBJ1-6	-	14	TGCGCCAGCAGCTTGTGGGGGGTGGATTCACCCCTCCACTTT	CASSLWGVDSPLHF
TRBV28	TRBD1	TRBJ1-1	-	16	TGTGCCAGCAGTCAAGACAGGGGACGTATGAACACTGAAGCTTTCTTT	CASSQDRGRMNTEAFF
TRBV3-1/TRBV3-2	TRBD2	TRBJ2-5	-	14	TGTGCCAGCAGCCAAGTTGCGGGAGGGGAGACCCAGTACTTC	CASSQVAGGETQYF
TRBV7-6	TRBD2	TRBJ2-2	-	16	TGTGCCAGCAGCTACCTAGCGGGGGGGCGGATCGGGGAGCTGTTTTTT	CASSYLAGGRIGELFF
TRBV9	-	TRBJ1-6	-	15	TGTGCCAGCAGCACCGGACTAGTTGATAATTCACCCCTCCACTTT	CASSTGLVDNSPLHF
TRBV7-2	-	TRBJ1-5	-	15	TGTGCCAGCAGCTTTAGGGGTTGGGGTGATCAGCCCCAGCATTTT	CASSFRGWGDQPQHF
TRBV28	-	TRBJ1-6	once	13	TGTGCCGTCTACGGGACTAATAATTCACCCCTCCACTTT	CAVYGTNNSPLHF
TRBV6-5	-	TRBJ2-5	-	14	TGTGCCAGCAGTTTTCCGGGATTGGGGGAGACCCAGTACTTC	CASSFPGLGETQYF
TRBV27	TRBD2	TRBJ2-3	-	15	TGTGCCAGCAGTTTGACTAGCGGGGGGTGGGATACGCAGTATTTT	CASSLTSGGWDTQYF
TRBV6-2/TRBV6-3	TRBD2	TRBJ2-3	-	15	TGTGCCAGCAGTTACCAGCGGGAGGGCACAGATACGCAGTATTTT	CASSYQREGTDTQYF
TRBV19	-	TRBJ1-1	-	16	TGTGCCAGTAGTATGGCCAGGGGATTAATGAACACTGAAGCTTTCTTT	CASSMARGLMNTEAFF
TRBV19	TRBD2	TRBJ2-1	few	15	TGTGCCAGTAGTATGGTTCGGGGGGCCTACAATGAGCAGTTCTTC	CASSMVRGAYNEQFF
TRBV6-2/TRBV6-3	TRBD1	TRBJ1-2	-	13	TGTGCCAGCAGCCGCGGGACAGACAATGGCTACACCTTC	CASSRGTDNGYTF
TRBV6-5	-	TRBJ1-5	-	12	TGTGCCAGCAGTCAGGATAATCAGCCCCAGCATTTT	CASSQDNQPQHF
TRBV3-1/TRBV3-2	TRBD2	TRBJ2-2	-	15	TGTGCCAGCAGCCAGGCCGGACTAGAAGCCGGGGAGCTGTTTTTT	CASSQAGLEAGELFF